This T cell receptor (beta chain) is from a study of cytomegalovirus exposure and HLA in healthy donors. Study-level points and caveats: In a later analysis, HLA-associated TCR beta chains were more clonally expanded than equally common others. Confirmation in vitro established that three CMV-associated chains were specific for CMV antigens. The productive fraction for most TCR beta V segments was about 90% or about 30% in an earlier analysis.

Notes on this clone: Antigen unknown.

PCR primers comprised 60 Vbeta and 13 Jbeta primers. The table came from immunoSEQ multiplex PCR; TCRdb's copy has only in-frame clones and leaves some out. In the table there are 200,000 to 250,000 clones, roughly 80% of which are singletons. The sequence derives from a man aged 25 to 45 in good health and CMV-seronegative. The sample was PBMCs.

CDR3 in DNA: TGTGCCAGCAGTTACTCGATCGACAGGGGAGAGACCCAGTACTTC. This codes for CASSYSIDRGETQYF. The genes are TRBV6-5 and TRBJ2-5, with 8 bases identical to TRBD1. This CDR3 has 15 residues. Trimming cost V 0 bases and J 4 bases; bases outside gene matches: 4. The germline V gene has CDR1 MNHEY and CDR2 SVGAGI.